Each of the 5 T cell receptor beta chains below was sequenced from the same sample in a study of blood T cell repertoires in COVID-19. TCRdb keeps only in-frame clones here, not all; method: immunoSEQ multiplex PCR. The data hold about 150,000 clones, with more than 75% observed a single time. The sequenced sample consisted of peripheral blood. The receptor source for this set is a human donor with acute or convalescent COVID-19. The donor label of this sample is uncertain.

The chain couples TRBV6-1 to TRBJ1-5, with a possible D match to TRBD1 (6 bases). The length of the CDR3 is 14 residues. Trimming cost V 2 bases and J 7 bases, with 12 bases left between them. Germline V gives CDR1 MNHNS, CDR2 SASEGT. This chain's CDR3 is CASSEPGEGQPQHF. The DNA of the CDR3 is TGTGCCAGCAGTGAACCAGGGGAAGGACAGCCCCAGCATTTT.

The gene calls are TRBV9 and TRBJ1-3, with a weak D call TRBD1 (5 bases). From germline, CDR1 is SGDLS and CDR2 YYNGEE. V was cut by 0 bases and J by 1 base, with 11 bases left in between. The CDR3 covers 16 residues. CDR3 in DNA: TGTGCCAGCAGCGTAGGAAGCGGGGGTTCTGGAAACACCATATATTTT. Its translation: CASSVGSGGSGNTIYF.

The table lists this clone with a count of one. The chain is built from TRBV4-2 and TRBJ1-4; D ambiguous. This CDR3 contains 17 residues. Trimming took 1 base from V and 0 from J, leaving 12 bases between them. Germline lookup yields CDR1 LGHNA and CDR2 YNFKEQ. The CDR3 region is CASSQGFRRATNEKLFF. CDR3 nucleotide sequence: TGTGCCAGCAGCCAAGGGTTTCGGCGGGCAACTAATGAAAAACTGTTTTTT.

V usage is TRBV4-1 and J usage is TRBJ1-3; no reliable D call. Germline CDR1 is MGHRA and CDR2 is YSYEKL. Trimming pared 4 bases from V and 2 bases from J, leaving 12 bases between. The CDR3 sequence is 15 residues long. The CDR3, as DNA: TGCGCCAGCAGCCCGGTCGAGTCCGCTGGAAACACCATATATTTT. Amino acid sequence: CASSPVESAGNTIYF.

The chain uses TRBV19 and TRBJ1-1, with D possibly matching TRBD1 (6 bases). The V end was cut by 7 bases, the J end by 2 bases, with 11 bases between. The CDR3 totals 13 residues. Germline-derived CDR1 and CDR2 are LNHDA and SQIVND (reference sequence). The CDR3: CASTDRINTEAFF. The DNA for the CDR3 is TGTGCCAGTACCGACAGGATAAACACTGAAGCTTTCTTT.